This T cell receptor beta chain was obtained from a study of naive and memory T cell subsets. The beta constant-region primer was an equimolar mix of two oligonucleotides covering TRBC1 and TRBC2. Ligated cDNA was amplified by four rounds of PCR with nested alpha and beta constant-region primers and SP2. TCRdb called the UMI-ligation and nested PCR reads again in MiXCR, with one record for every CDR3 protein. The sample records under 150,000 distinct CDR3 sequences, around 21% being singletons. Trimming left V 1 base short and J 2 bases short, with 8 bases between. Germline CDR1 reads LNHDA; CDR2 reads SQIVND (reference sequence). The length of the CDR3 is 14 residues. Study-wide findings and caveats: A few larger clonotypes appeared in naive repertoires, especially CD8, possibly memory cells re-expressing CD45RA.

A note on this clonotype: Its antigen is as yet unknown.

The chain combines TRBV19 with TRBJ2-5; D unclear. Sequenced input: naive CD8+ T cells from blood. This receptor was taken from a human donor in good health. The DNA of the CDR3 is TGTGCCAGTAGTATAGGTGCCCTTCAAGAGACCCAGTACTTC. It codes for CASSIGALQETQYF.